The clone carrying this TCR beta chain has more than one count but fewer than ten. Its antigen is not known. The CDR3 extends over 15 amino acids. V dropped 4 bases and J dropped 4; count of bases not matched to a gene: 3. The germline gives CDR1 LNHNV, CDR2 YYDKDF (reference sequence). Investigators reverse transcribed all isolated RNA, so they sequenced expressed TCRB transcripts. Only in-frame clones appear in the TCRdb table, and some are missing; sequencing was by immunoSEQ multiplex PCR. This table has 230,000 or so clones, around 16% appearing once. This specimen belongs to a study of beta chain features in type 1 diabetes. Study-wide results and caveats: Shortening that was moderate but significant affected the TCRB CDR3s of Type 1 diabetes patients in all four CD4+ subsets.

About 100 mL of blood, on average, came from one heparinised draw per donor. The source of this sequence is a man aged 30 to 45 with type 1 diabetes. Sequencing was performed on naive CD4+ T cells from blood. The chain carries TRBV15 and TRBJ2-3, with 12 nucleotides matching TRBD2. CDR3 in DNA: TGTGCCACCAGCAAAGGACTAGCGGGATCAGATACGCAGTATTTT. Residues: CATSKGLAGSDTQYF.